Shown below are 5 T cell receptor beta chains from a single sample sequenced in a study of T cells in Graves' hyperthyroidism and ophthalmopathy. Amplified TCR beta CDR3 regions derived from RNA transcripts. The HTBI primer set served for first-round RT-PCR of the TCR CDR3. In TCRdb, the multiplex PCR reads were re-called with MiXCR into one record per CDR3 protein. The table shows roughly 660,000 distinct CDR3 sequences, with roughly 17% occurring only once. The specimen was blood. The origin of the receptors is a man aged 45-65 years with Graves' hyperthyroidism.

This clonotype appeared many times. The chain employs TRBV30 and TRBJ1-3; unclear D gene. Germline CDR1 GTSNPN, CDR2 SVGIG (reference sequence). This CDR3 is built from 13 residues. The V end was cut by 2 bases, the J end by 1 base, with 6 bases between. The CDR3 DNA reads TGTGCCTGGAGTTCCCATTCTGGAAACACCATATATTTT. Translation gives CAWSSHSGNTIYF. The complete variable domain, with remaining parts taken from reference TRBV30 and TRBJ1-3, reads SQTIHQWPATLVQPVGSPLSLECTVEGTSNPNLYWYRQAAGRGLQLLFYSVGIGQISSEVPQNLSASRPQDRQFILSSKKLLLSDSGFYLCAWSSHSGNTIYFGEGSWLTVV.

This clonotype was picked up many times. For the CDR3, the DNA is TGTGCCAGCAGCTTACCCCGGGACAGAGACGAGACCCAGTACTTC. This gives the protein CASSLPRDRDETQYF. This rearrangement joins TRBV3-1 to TRBJ2-5; 7 bases map to TRBD1. Germline loops: CDR1 LGHDT, CDR2 YNNKEL (reference sequence). CDR3 length: 15 residues. J gave up 5 bases and V 5 bases, and 11 bases lay outside the gene matches.

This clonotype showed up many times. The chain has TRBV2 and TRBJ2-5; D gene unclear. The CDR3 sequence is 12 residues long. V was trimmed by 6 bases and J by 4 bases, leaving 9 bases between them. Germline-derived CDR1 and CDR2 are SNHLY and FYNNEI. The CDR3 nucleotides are TGTGCCAGCAGGGGGTTAGGAGAGACCCAGTACTTC. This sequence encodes CASRGLGETQYF.

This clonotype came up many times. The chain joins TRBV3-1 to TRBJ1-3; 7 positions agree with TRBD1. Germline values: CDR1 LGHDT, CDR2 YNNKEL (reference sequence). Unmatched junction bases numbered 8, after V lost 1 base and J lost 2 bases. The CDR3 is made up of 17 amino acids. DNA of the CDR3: TGTGCCAGCAGCCAAGCAAGCGCAGGGGGGGCTGGAAACACCATATATTTT. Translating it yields CASSQASAGGAGNTIYF.

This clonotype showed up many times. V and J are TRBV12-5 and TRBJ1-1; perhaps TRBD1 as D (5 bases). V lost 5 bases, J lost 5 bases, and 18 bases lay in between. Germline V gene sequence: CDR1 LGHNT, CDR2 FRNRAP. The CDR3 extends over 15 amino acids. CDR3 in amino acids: CASGIDSLVWTEAFF. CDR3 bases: TGTGCTAGTGGTATAGACAGTTTAGTTTGGACTGAAGCTTTCTTT.